Each of the 22 T cell receptor beta chains below was sequenced from the same sample in a study of blood T cell repertoires in COVID-19. Measured with immunoSEQ multiplex PCR; TCRdb has only the in-frame clones, and not every one. The sample holds under 200,000 clones, 79% seen once. The sequencing sample was made of PBMCs or T cells enriched from blood (not recorded which). These receptors were taken from a woman in her 70s in a cohort exposed to, infected with or recovered from COVID-19 (not recorded which).

V and J are TRBV28 and TRBJ1-5; 7 bases agree with TRBD1. V dropped 4 bases and J dropped 7; count of bases not matched to a gene: 13. The CDR3 is 16 residues long. Germline CDR1 MDHEN, CDR2 SYDVKM. For the CDR3, the DNA is TGTGCCAGCAGTTCGCCTCATACAGGGGTAGGACAGCCCCAGCATTTT. It specifies CASSSPHTGVGQPQHF.

This chain connects TRBV7-3 to TRBJ2-1; 7 bases agree with TRBD2. CDR1 is SGHTA and CDR2 is FQGTGA in the germline V gene. V shed 5 bases, J shed 6 bases, and the junction held 7 bases outside the gene matches. The length of the CDR3 is 14 residues. CDR3: CASSPGGGGNEQFF. CDR3 bases: TGTGCCAGCAGCCCGGGGGGTGGTGGCAATGAGCAGTTCTTC.

V usage is TRBV7-2 and J usage is TRBJ1-2; TRBD1 aligns across 7 bases. Germline V gives CDR1 SGHTA, CDR2 FQGNSA. V lost 5 bases and J lost 2; bases outside the gene matches: 14. This CDR3 is built from 17 residues. CDR3 protein: CASSRTGTEVSNYGYTF. The CDR3 nucleotides read TGTGCCAGCAGCCGTACCGGGACAGAGGTCTCAAACTATGGCTACACCTTC.

This clone was found a few times. The chain is built from TRBV5-1 and TRBJ2-2; D unclear. From germline, CDR1 is SGHRS and CDR2 YFSETQ. The CDR3 loop spans 15 amino acids. Trimming removed 4 bases from V and 4 bases from J, with 14 bases in between. The CDR3 is CASSLIGSGTGELFF. The CDR3 coding sequence is TGCGCCAGCAGCCTCATTGGATCGGGCACCGGGGAGCTGTTTTTT.

The count of this clone is one. The V call is TRBV9, the J call TRBJ1-4; a possible D gene is TRBD1 (5 bases). The V end was cut by 2 bases, the J end by 0 bases, with 5 bases between. This CDR3 comprises 14 residues. Germline CDR1 reads SGDLS; CDR2 reads YYNGEE. The CDR3 spells CASSVRATNEKLFF. The CDR3 DNA sequence: TGTGCCAGCAGCGTCAGGGCAACTAATGAAAAACTGTTTTTT.

This chain joins TRBV6-5 and TRBJ2-7; the match to TRBD2 covers 7 bases. V was pared by 6 bases and J by 1 base, with 6 bases of the junction left unmatched. CDR1 and CDR2 (germline): MNHEY, SVGAGI. The CDR3 loop spans 14 amino acids. The CDR3 sequence: CASRQLAESYEQYF. In DNA form, the CDR3 reads TGTGCCAGCAGGCAGCTAGCGGAGTCCTACGAGCAGTACTTC.

V is TRBV30 and J is TRBJ1-1; D possibly corresponds to TRBD1 (5 bases). From germline, CDR1 is GTSNPN and CDR2 SVGIG (reference sequence). The CDR3 extends over 12 amino acids. Trimming removed 3 bases at V and 7 bases at J, with 12 bases between. In DNA, the CDR3 is TGTGCCTGGAGCGGTTGGGGACTTGAAGCTTTCTTT. Translating gives CAWSGWGLEAFF.

The chain combines TRBV11-2 with TRBJ2-1; perhaps TRBD2 as D (6 bases). Trimming removed 3 bases from V and 5 bases from J, with 11 bases in between. This CDR3 region has 14 residues. The V gene's germline CDR1 is SGHAT and CDR2 FQNNGV. This CDR3 reads CASSFASVDNEQFF. The CDR3 DNA sequence: TGTGCCAGCAGCTTCGCTAGCGTGGACAATGAGCAGTTCTTC.

CDR3 amino acids: CASSIRLAGGEQYF. The CDR3, as DNA: TGTGCCAGCAGCATCAGACTAGCGGGGGGCGAGCAGTACTTC. This sequence joins TRBV11-2 and TRBJ2-7, with TRBD2 identical over 13 bases. Germline V CDR1 and CDR2: SGHAT, FQNNGV. The V and J ends lost 5 bases and 6 bases, in that order; junction bases with no gene match: 4. The CDR3 has 14 amino acids.

The genes are TRBV27 and TRBJ2-5; perhaps TRBD2 as D (6 bases). This CDR3 is built from 13 residues. Germline V gene sequence: CDR1 MNHEY, CDR2 SMNVEV (reference sequence). The germline V and J ends were trimmed by 4 bases and 7 bases, with 13 bases remaining between them. The CDR3 DNA follows: TGTGCCAGCAGTTGGGGGGAAGGCGGGACCCAGTACTTC. Protein: CASSWGEGGTQYF.

J is TRBJ2-1 and V is TRBV2; possible D gene TRBD2, 5 bases. V was cut by 7 bases and J by 0 bases, with 10 bases left in between. Germline V lookup: CDR1 SNHLY, CDR2 FYNNEI. The CDR3 totals 14 residues. The CDR3 nucleotides are TGTGCCAGCAATCGGGAAAGCTCCTACAATGAGCAGTTCTTC. This gives the protein CASNRESSYNEQFF.

CDR3 DNA: TGTGCCAGCAGCCTCGGGGGGGCAGATACGCAGTATTTT. It codes for CASSLGGADTQYF. The V and J genes are TRBV3-1 (or the pseudogene TRBV3-2) and TRBJ2-3, with 8 bases that match TRBD2. Germline V CDR1 and CDR2: LGHDT, YNNKEL (reference sequence). The ends lost 4 bases at V and 4 bases at J; junction bases unmatched: 1. This CDR3 has 13 amino acids.

This clone has just a few counts. V and J are TRBV28 and TRBJ2-5; weak D call: TRBD1 (7 bases). With 6 bases removed from V and 1 base from J, the gap between germline ends came to 18 bases. Per the germline V gene, CDR1 is MDHEN and CDR2 is SYDVKM. CDR3 size: 16 residues. The CDR3 coding sequence is TGTGCCAGCAGCCGACAGGGTCGGGGGCTCCAAGAGACCCAGTACTTC. Translation gives CASSRQGRGLQETQYF.

The gene calls are TRBV4-1 and TRBJ2-1; 8 bases are shared with TRBD2. Trimming at V came to 4 bases and at J to 0 bases, leaving 14 bases not matched to a gene. This CDR3 region has 19 residues. Germline assignment: CDR1 MGHRA and CDR2 YSYEKL. CDR3 DNA: TGCGCCAGCAGCCTCTTGGTACTAGCGGCAGATAGCTCCTACAATGAGCAGTTCTTC. It codes for CASSLLVLAADSSYNEQFF.

The CDR3 loop is CASSQWTGGGGETQYF. CDR3 DNA sequence: TGTGCCAGCAGTCAGTGGACAGGGGGCGGAGGGGAGACCCAGTACTTC. V and J are TRBV25-1 and TRBJ2-5; 11 nucleotides align to TRBD1. Germline-derived CDR1 and CDR2 are MGHDK and SYGVNS. The CDR3 runs 16 residues. Losses at the gene ends were 5 bases for V and 5 bases for J; bases not matched to a gene: 10.

This clone was picked up one time. V and J are TRBV7-3 and TRBJ1-2; the D gene is possibly TRBD1 (6 bases). Between the trimmed V and J ends, which lost 2 bases and 4 bases, there was a span of 11 bases. The germline V gene encodes CDR1 SGHTA and CDR2 FQGTGA. This CDR3 has 14 residues. The CDR3 reads CASSLGGGPYGYTF. The CDR3 DNA follows: TGTGCCAGCAGCTTAGGTGGGGGCCCCTATGGCTACACCTTC.

The rearrangement joins TRBV6-5 to TRBJ1-2, with D unclear. The germline V gene encodes CDR1 MNHEY and CDR2 SVGAGI. This CDR3 spans 13 amino acids. V dropped 4 bases and J dropped 8 bases, with 14 bases sitting between them. CDR3 nucleotides: TGTGCCAGCAGTTCGACCGGGGTCCGCGGCTACACCTTC. This gives the protein CASSSTGVRGYTF.

This chain links TRBV7-2 with TRBJ2-2; D gene uncertain. V dropped 1 base and J dropped 5 bases, with 8 bases sitting between them. Per the germline V gene, CDR1 is SGHTA and CDR2 is FQGNSA. CDR3 length equals 14 residues. The chain's CDR3 is CASSLVSVTGELFF. The CDR3 region has the DNA TGTGCCAGCAGCTTAGTATCCGTAACCGGGGAGCTGTTTTTT.

The count of this clone is one. The chain employs TRBV7-8 and TRBJ2-7; 9 bases are shared with TRBD1. V was pared by 1 base and J by 5 bases, with 6 bases of the junction left unmatched. This CDR3 spans 15 amino acids. Germline V gene lookup returns CDR1 SGHVS and CDR2 FQNEAQ. In nucleotides, the CDR3 is TGTGCCAGCAGCTTAGACTGGGACAGGGCAGACGAGCAGTACTTC. This translates into CASSLDWDRADEQYF.

The V and J genes are TRBV7-9 and TRBJ1-4; 7 bases are a match to TRBD1. CDR3 length: 14 amino acids. The germline CDR1 and CDR2 sequences are SEHNR and FQNEAQ (reference sequence). The V segment lost 5 bases and the J segment 5 bases; nucleotides outside the gene matches: 5. In DNA, the CDR3 is TGTGCCAGCAGCCGACAGGGTGGAAATGAAAAACTGTTTTTT. Its translation is CASSRQGGNEKLFF.

The gene calls are TRBV19 and TRBJ1-2; D gene unclear. The V gene lost 10 bases and the J gene lost 5 bases, with 17 bases spanning the gap. The CDR3 runs 13 residues. Germline V gene sequence: CDR1 LNHDA, CDR2 SQIVND (reference sequence). The CDR3 DNA reads TGTGCCACCTCCCCGTCGGGGTTATATGGCTACACCTTC. Encoded protein: CATSPSGLYGYTF.

This rearrangement joins TRBV5-1 to TRBJ2-7; TRBD1 aligns across 7 bases. The length of the CDR3 is 15 residues. Germline V CDR1 and CDR2: SGHRS, YFSETQ. Trimming cost V 4 bases and J 3 bases; bases outside gene matches: 10. The CDR3 DNA is TGCGCCAGCAGCCTAACGGGACAGTCGTTCTACGAGCAGTACTTC. It encodes CASSLTGQSFYEQYF.